This record looks at one T cell receptor beta chain sequence and its context. This entry is derived from a study of OX40 agonist ivuxolimab in advanced cancers. Germline V gene sequence: CDR1 SEHNR, CDR2 FQNEAQ (reference sequence). The CDR3 runs to 14 residues. Germline trimming cut 5 bases from V and 3 bases from J; bases unmatched to any gene: 6. The data were produced by immunoSEQ multiplex PCR, yet TCRdb's version contains in-frame clones alone and is incomplete. In the table there are some 68,000 clones, 65% to 90% of which are singletons. The input for sequencing was CD4+ or CD8+ T cells sorted from blood, taken in a trial of the OX40 agonist ivuxolimab. V usage is TRBV7-9 and J usage is TRBJ2-7; 8 bases are shared with TRBD1. The TCR sequence derives from an adult with an advanced solid tumor such as melanoma, head and neck, liver or kidney cancer. The CDR3 sequence: CASSGSTGDYEQYF. For the CDR3, the DNA is TGTGCCAGCAGCGGGTCGACAGGGGACTACGAGCAGTACTTC.